These 32 T cell receptor beta chains were all obtained from the same sample, sequenced in a study of blood T cell repertoires in COVID-19. Clones were sequenced by immunoSEQ multiplex PCR, and TCRdb holds only the in-frame ones, with some missing. Of roughly 190,000 clones detected, around four fifths appear once; the ten largest clones hold 12%. The specimen was PBMCs or T cells enriched from blood (not recorded which). These receptors were taken from a man aged 40-55 years who had recovered from COVID-19.

This clone appeared a single time. This rearrangement joins TRBV21-1 to TRBJ1-4. TRBV21-1 is a known pseudogene. The CDR3 contains 16 residues. CDR3 residues: CASSSGGRETNEKLFF. CDR3 DNA sequence: TGTGCCAGCAGCTCGGGGGGTAGGGAGACTAATGAAAAACTGTTTTTT.

The chain links TRBV27 to TRBJ1-1; D possibly corresponds to TRBD1 (6 bases). The CDR3 has 14 residues. Per the germline V gene, CDR1 is MNHEY and CDR2 is SMNVEV (reference sequence). Trimming stripped 6 bases from V and 5 bases from J, with 16 bases between. The CDR3 coding sequence is TGTGCCAGCAGCGATGGGTGGGGGCGGACTGAAGCTTTCTTT. Translated: CASSDGWGRTEAFF.

The J gene is TRBJ1-2, the V gene TRBV7-6; D unclear. This CDR3 spans 13 amino acids. V lost 2 bases, J lost 2 bases, and 6 bases lay in between. Germline values: CDR1 SGHVS, CDR2 FNYEAQ. Here the CDR3 DNA reads TGTGCCAGCAGCTTAAGTCAGAACTATGGCTACACCTTC. It is translated as CASSLSQNYGYTF.

This chain joins TRBV2 and TRBJ2-3; 13 bases line up with TRBD2. Germline lookup yields CDR1 SNHLY and CDR2 FYNNEI. J was trimmed by 5 bases and V by 4 bases; bases with no gene match: 3. There are 15 residues in the CDR3. Here the CDR3 reads CASSGWTSGRDTQYF. Here the CDR3 DNA reads TGTGCCAGCAGTGGATGGACTAGCGGGAGAGATACGCAGTATTTT.

The rearrangement uses TRBV29-1 and TRBJ1-5, with 8 bases that match TRBD1. Losses at the gene ends were 4 bases for V and 4 bases for J; bases not matched to a gene: 9. Germline values: CDR1 SQVTM, CDR2 ANQGSEA. This CDR3 contains 15 residues. CDR3 residues: CSVGGSGTGNQPQHF. CDR3 nucleotides: TGCAGCGTTGGTGGGTCGGGGACAGGAAATCAGCCCCAGCATTTT.

The genes are TRBV10-3 and TRBJ2-5; 9 nucleotides line up with TRBD1. With V trimmed by 2 bases and J by 4 bases, 5 bases remained unmatched. Per the germline V gene, CDR1 is ENHRY and CDR2 is SYGVKD. This CDR3 has 15 residues. In nucleotides, the CDR3 is TGTGCCATCAGTGAGACCCGGGACAGGGCAGAGACCCAGTACTTC. This translates into CAISETRDRAETQYF.

This clone was counted a single time. The chain uses TRBV5-6 and TRBJ2-1, with 8 bases lining up with TRBD1. J gave up 8 bases and V 4 bases, and 14 bases lay outside the gene matches. CDR1 and CDR2 from the germline V gene are SGHDT and YYEEEE. The CDR3 length is 16 residues. The CDR3 here is CASSVRTGRIADEQFF. CDR3 nucleotides: TGTGCCAGCAGCGTGAGGACAGGGAGAATAGCCGATGAGCAGTTCTTC.

The chain is built from TRBV2 and TRBJ2-7; 9 bases line up with TRBD2. Germline V lookup: CDR1 SNHLY, CDR2 FYNNEI. This CDR3 contains 13 residues. Trimming at V came to 4 bases and at J to 10 bases, leaving 8 bases not matched to a gene. The CDR3, as DNA: TGTGCCAGCAGTGGGAATCTAGCGGGACCACAGTACGTC. Translation: CASSGNLAGPQYV.

This clone was seen a handful of times. The rearrangement uses TRBV28 and TRBJ1-6, with no clear D. This CDR3 spans 14 amino acids. CDR1 is MDHEN, CDR2 SYDVKM, per germline. The V gene lost 6 bases and the J gene lost 9 bases, with 15 bases spanning the gap. The CDR3 nucleotides are TGTGCCAGCAGGACCCCCGTGCGGGCTTCACCCCTCCACTTT. Amino acids: CASRTPVRASPLHF.

The V and J genes are TRBV9 and TRBJ1-2; tentatively, D is TRBD1 (6 bases). From germline, CDR1 is SGDLS and CDR2 YYNGEE. This CDR3 spans 16 amino acids. V was clipped by 3 bases and J by 2 bases, with 17 bases between them. DNA of the CDR3: TGTGCCAGCAGCGCGGGCTTAAAAGGGGGAAACTATGGCTACACCTTC. It translates to CASSAGLKGGNYGYTF.

This clone was seen a few times. The V call is TRBV27, the J call TRBJ1-1, with D uncertain. In germline, CDR1 is MNHEY, CDR2 SMNVEV (reference sequence). CDR3 length: 16 amino acids. The V and J ends lost 7 bases and 1 base respectively, with 19 bases between them. This CDR3 is CASKVAAGWGNTEAFF. For the CDR3, the DNA is TGTGCCAGCAAAGTAGCAGCGGGTTGGGGGAACACTGAAGCTTTCTTT.

The chain carries TRBV4-2 and TRBJ2-1; 13 nucleotides line up with TRBD2. In germline, CDR1 is LGHNA, CDR2 YNFKEQ. The CDR3 extends over 16 amino acids. After removal of 4 bases from V and 5 bases from J, the junction contained 5 bases not matched to a gene. DNA of the CDR3: TGTGCCAGCAGCCCTCACGGACTAGCGGGGGACAATGAGCAGTTCTTC. It is translated as CASSPHGLAGDNEQFF.

The chain's CDR3 is CASSQHWTDRAPNQPQHF. In DNA, the CDR3 is TGCGCCAGCAGCCAACATTGGACCGACAGGGCCCCGAATCAGCCCCAGCATTTT. The chain joins TRBV4-1 to TRBJ1-5; TRBD1 aligns across 7 bases. CDR3 length equals 18 residues. Germline CDR1 reads MGHRA; CDR2 reads YSYEKL. After removal of 2 bases from V and 4 bases from J, the junction contained 14 bases not matched to a gene.

This chain connects TRBV5-1 to TRBJ2-1; a weak D match, TRBD2 (6 bases). Germline lookup yields CDR1 SGHRS and CDR2 YFSETQ. The CDR3 has 16 residues. Trimming pared 4 bases from V and 0 bases from J, leaving 14 bases between. Here the CDR3 reads CASSQYGRDSYNEQFF. For the CDR3, the DNA is TGCGCCAGCAGCCAGTACGGGCGGGACTCCTACAATGAGCAGTTCTTC.

V is TRBV7-6 and J is TRBJ1-6, with 7 bases matching TRBD1. This CDR3 is 20 amino acids long. Unmatched junction bases numbered 12, after V lost 1 base and J lost 0 bases. The germline V gene encodes CDR1 SGHVS and CDR2 FNYEAQ. The CDR3 DNA sequence: TGTGCCAGCAGCTTAGGGCCCACACAGGGGCGGAGCTCCTATAATTCACCCCTCCACTTT. Residues: CASSLGPTQGRSSYNSPLHF.

This chain links TRBV24-1 with TRBJ2-1; a possible D gene is TRBD2 (7 bases). The V end lost 5 bases, the J end lost 4 bases, and 14 bases lay between the germline ends. Germline assignment: CDR1 KGHDR and CDR2 SFDVKD. This CDR3 comprises 15 residues. CDR3 DNA: TGTGCCACCAGTGGGTGGGGGGGGCGTTACAATGAGCAGTTCTTC. Translating gives CATSGWGGRYNEQFF.

This chain connects TRBV7-2 to TRBJ1-1, with D perhaps TRBD1 (5 bases). This CDR3 is 14 amino acids long. Germline V gives CDR1 SGHTA, CDR2 FQGNSA. Trimming pared 6 bases from V and 0 bases from J, leaving 11 bases between. DNA for the CDR3: TGTGCCAGCAGTCGGACACCTATGAACACTGAAGCTTTCTTT. Encoded protein: CASSRTPMNTEAFF.

V usage is TRBV24-1 and J usage is TRBJ2-2, with D possibly TRBD2 on 6 matching bases. The CDR3 has 16 residues. The germline CDR1 and CDR2 sequences are KGHDR and SFDVKD. The ends were cut back, 4 bases at V and 2 bases at J, with 13 bases in the middle. CDR3 sequence reads: CATSDWDSRNTGELFF. In DNA, the CDR3 is TGTGCCACCAGTGACTGGGACTCCAGAAACACCGGGGAGCTGTTTTTT.

This clone was counted between two and nine times. The rearrangement links TRBV7-8 to TRBJ2-7; no clear D gene. The CDR3 is 14 amino acids. V lost 2 bases to trimming and J lost 2 bases, with 10 bases between them. Germline assignment: CDR1 SGHVS and CDR2 FQNEAQ. This CDR3 reads CASSLMITTYEQYF. The CDR3 DNA reads as TGTGCCAGCAGCTTAATGATAACTACCTACGAGCAGTACTTC.

The V gene is TRBV4-2, the J gene TRBJ1-3, with 7 bases identical to TRBD1. V shed 3 bases and J 2 bases; nucleotides not matched to a gene: 13. The CDR3 is 18 amino acids. Germline V gene sequence: CDR1 LGHNA, CDR2 YNFKEQ. The CDR3 spells CASSQPHRTGLTGNTIYF. The CDR3 nucleotides are TGTGCCAGCAGCCAGCCCCACCGGACAGGACTCACTGGAAACACCATATATTTT.

The chain recombines TRBV30 with TRBJ2-3; maybe TRBD1 (5 bases). The CDR3 spans 12 residues. Trimming removed 2 bases at V and 3 bases at J, with 6 bases between. Per germline, CDR1 GTSNPN and CDR2 SVGIG (reference sequence). The CDR3 spells CAWSRQTDTQYF. CDR3 nucleotides: TGTGCCTGGAGTCGACAGACAGATACGCAGTATTTT.

This chain uses TRBV5-6 with TRBJ2-3; D not certain. The germline V gene has CDR1 SGHDT and CDR2 YYEEEE. V was cut by 6 bases and J by 2 bases, with 10 bases left in between. The CDR3 spans 13 residues. CDR3 residues: CASTLRSTDTQYF. The DNA for the CDR3 is TGTGCCAGCACCCTGAGGTCCACAGATACGCAGTATTTT. Looking up the rest from reference TRBV5-6 and TRBJ2-3 gives the full variable domain: DAGVTQSPTHLIKTRGQQVTLRCSPKSGHDTVSWYQQALGQGPQFIFQYYEEEERQRGNFPDRFSGHQFPNYSSELNVNALLLGDSALYLCASTLRSTDTQYFGPGTRLTVL.

The chain joins TRBV5-1 to TRBJ1-5, with TRBD1 matching over 9 bases. CDR1 SGHRS and CDR2 YFSETQ come from the germline V gene. Germline trimming cut 6 bases from V and 6 bases from J; bases unmatched to any gene: 10. CDR3 length: 15 amino acids. CDR3 bases: TGCGCCAGCAAATTGGGACAGGGCGCCGCTCAGCCCCAGCATTTT. Protein product: CASKLGQGAAQPQHF.

The chain joins TRBV28 to TRBJ1-2; 9 nucleotides match TRBD1. V lost 4 bases and J lost 8; bases outside the gene matches: 8. Germline CDR1 MDHEN, CDR2 SYDVKM. The CDR3 loop spans 14 amino acids. The CDR3 protein is CASSYPDRGDGYTF. Here the CDR3 DNA reads TGTGCCAGCAGTTACCCGGACAGGGGAGACGGCTACACCTTC.

V is TRBV5-1 and J is TRBJ1-4; D is ambiguous. Germline-derived CDR1 and CDR2 are SGHRS and YFSETQ. The CDR3 totals 15 residues. V was pared by 3 bases and J by 3 bases, with 12 bases between. The CDR3 here is CASSSTSTANEKLFF. As DNA, the CDR3 is TGCGCCAGCAGCTCGACCTCAACAGCTAATGAAAAACTGTTTTTT.

In DNA form, the CDR3 reads TGTGCCAGCAGCCATACAGGGTACGAGCAGTACGTC. This gives the protein CASSHTGYEQYV. V is TRBV13 and J is TRBJ2-7, with D possibly TRBD1 on 6 matching bases. The CDR3 consists of 12 residues. The V end was cut by 5 bases, the J end by 4 bases, with 9 bases between. The germline CDR1 and CDR2 sequences are PRHDT and FYEKMQ (reference sequence).

The chain has TRBV7-2 and TRBJ2-2; possible D gene TRBD1, 6 bases. CDR1 and CDR2 (germline): SGHTA, FQGNSA. V dropped 5 bases and J dropped 5 bases, with 12 bases sitting between them. The CDR3 spans 14 residues. Here the CDR3 reads CASSLIGGTGELFF. The CDR3 DNA reads TGTGCCAGCAGCCTAATAGGGGGAACCGGGGAGCTGTTTTTT.

The gene calls are TRBV28 and TRBJ2-1; TRBD2 matches 14 bases. J was trimmed by 8 bases and V by 10 bases; bases with no gene match: 10. This CDR3 has 15 amino acids. Germline V gene sequence: CDR1 MDHEN, CDR2 SYDVKM. In nucleotides, the CDR3 is TGTGCCACGACTAGCGGGAGGGCCGGTGTATATGAGCAGTTCTTC. Translated, it gives CATTSGRAGVYEQFF.

The V call is TRBV2, the J call TRBJ2-5, with D possibly being TRBD2 (8 bases). The CDR3 loop spans 15 amino acids. V lost 8 bases and J lost 2, with 18 bases in between. The germline V gene encodes CDR1 SNHLY and CDR2 FYNNEI. This chain's CDR3 is CASGGLGGGQETQYF. Written as DNA, the CDR3 is TGTGCCAGCGGGGGACTAGGGGGCGGGCAAGAGACCCAGTACTTC.

V is TRBV30 and J is TRBJ2-3, with D possibly TRBD1 on 5 matching bases. CDR1 is GTSNPN and CDR2 is SVGIG in the germline V gene (reference sequence). The CDR3 sequence is 14 residues long. The V end was cut by 5 bases, the J end by 5 bases, with 17 bases between. The CDR3 coding sequence is TGTGCCTGGCGCCCCAGGGAATCGATAGATACGCAGTATTTT. It codes for CAWRPRESIDTQYF.

The chain links TRBV30 to TRBJ1-2, with D hard to call. This CDR3 contains 16 residues. V was pared by 2 bases and J by 1 base, with 17 bases between. Germline V lookup: CDR1 GTSNPN, CDR2 SVGIG (reference sequence). CDR3 nucleotides: TGTGCCTGGAGTCGACGACTGAATCTCCTTAACTATGGCTACACCTTC. Translation gives CAWSRRLNLLNYGYTF.

This clone was observed a handful of times. This rearrangement joins TRBV7-8 to TRBJ1-4, with 8 nucleotides matching TRBD1. CDR3 length: 16 amino acids. Per the germline V gene, CDR1 is SGHVS and CDR2 is FQNEAQ. V gave up 1 base and J gave up 7 bases; unmatched junction bases: 8. For the CDR3, the DNA is TGTGCCAGCAGCTTAGACGCAGGGGGCGAAAGTGAAAAACTGTTTTTT. As protein: CASSLDAGGESEKLFF.